This T cell receptor beta chain was sequenced during a study of beta chain features in type 1 diabetes. For the study at large: Summed over all samples, the examined sorted cells came to 100 million to 130 million.

This clone has a handful of counts. The antigen is unknown. The length of the CDR3 is 13 residues. The germline CDR1 and CDR2 sequences are LNHDA and SQIVND (reference sequence). Trimming stripped 3 bases from V and 5 bases from J, with 8 bases between. The study reverse transcribed the entire isolated RNA, so it sequenced expressed TCRB transcripts. The repertoire was sequenced with immunoSEQ multiplex PCR; TCRdb's copy has only in-frame clones and lacks some. The sample records around 400,000 clones, over 12% being singletons. Staining for CD45RO/CCR7/CD25/CD127/CD95/CD27 allowed sorting of CD4+ naive, central memory, regulatory and stem cell-like memory cells. Study-level points and caveats: Shorter templates might be favored by PCR, and equally so in patients and in controls.

The chain recombines TRBV19 with TRBJ1-5; D gene ambiguous. The source of this sequence is a woman between 18 and 29 years old in good health. Sequencing was carried out using naive CD4+ T cells from blood. The CDR3 nucleotides read TGTGCCAGTAGTATTCGCGGGGATCAGCCCCAGCATTTT. It specifies CASSIRGDQPQHF.